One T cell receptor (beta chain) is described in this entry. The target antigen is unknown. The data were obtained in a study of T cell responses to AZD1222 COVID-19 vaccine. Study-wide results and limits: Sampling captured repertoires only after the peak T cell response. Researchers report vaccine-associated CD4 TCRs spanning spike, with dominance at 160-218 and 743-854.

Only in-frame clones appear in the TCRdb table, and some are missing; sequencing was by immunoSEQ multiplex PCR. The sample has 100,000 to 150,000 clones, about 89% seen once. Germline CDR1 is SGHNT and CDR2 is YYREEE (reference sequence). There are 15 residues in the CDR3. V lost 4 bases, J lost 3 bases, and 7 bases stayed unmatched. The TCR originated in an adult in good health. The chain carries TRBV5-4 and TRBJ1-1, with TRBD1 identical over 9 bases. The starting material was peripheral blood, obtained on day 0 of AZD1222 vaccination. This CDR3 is CASSGGRDRDTEAFF. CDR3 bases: TGTGCCAGCAGCGGTGGCCGGGACAGGGACACTGAAGCTTTCTTT.